This TCR beta chain comes out of a study of T-cell memory formation after mild COVID-19. Whole-study context: Largely donor-specific sequence clusters came from a couple of donors. Notes on the study in general: Cross-reactive memory seemingly joined, as some responding clones were found in pre-infection memory. Clonal second-wave expansions that peaked on day 37 had unconfirmed SARS-CoV-2 specificity. CM and EM subsets held most contracting CD4+ clones; EMRA held CD8+ ones.

CDR1 and CDR2 (germline): MGHDK, SYGVNS. The ends were cut back, 3 bases at V and 5 bases at J, with 13 bases in the middle. CDR3 length equals 14 residues. The table lists this clonotype with a few counts. The antigen remains undetermined. MiXCR, run by TCRdb on the 5' RACE reads, gives a single entry per CDR3 protein. The table includes about 270,000 distinct CDR3 sequences, 15% to 17% detected once. Sequencing used PBMCs or a T cell subset sorted from them (not recorded which). The V and J genes are TRBV25-1 and TRBJ1-1, with D tentatively TRBD1 (6 bases). The clonotype originates from an adult woman who had mild COVID-19 (a few samples of this study predate the infection). Cell type and time point are not known. Written as DNA, the CDR3 is TGTGCCAGCAGTGAGCCGTGGGGGCGGACTGAAGCTTTCTTT. As protein: CASSEPWGRTEAFF. The complete variable domain, with remaining parts taken from reference TRBV25-1 and TRBJ1-1, reads EADIYQTPRYLVIGTGKKITLECSQTMGHDKMYWYQQDPGMELHLIHYSYGVNSTEKGDLSSESTVSRIRTEHFPLTLESARPSHTSQYLCASSEPWGRTEAFFGQGTRLTVV.